What follows describes a single T cell receptor (beta chain). This sample was taken from a study of cytomegalovirus exposure and HLA in healthy donors. The PCR was carried out with 60 Vbeta primers and 13 Jbeta primers. Per the authors' pipeline: About 9.9 million shared chains were among approximately 80 million unique TCR beta chains counted in a later analysis. Using immunoSEQ multiplex PCR, the repertoire was profiled, and TCRdb retains in-frame clones only, with some absent. V, J and clone size are those of that table, while D and trimming were read from the DNA. This table has roughly 130,000 clones, over 60% appearing once. This CDR3 has 15 amino acids. V lost 4 bases and J lost 3; bases outside the gene matches: 3. Germline CDR1 reads LNHDA; CDR2 reads SQIVND (reference sequence).

The rearrangement links TRBV19 to TRBJ1-5; 10 positions match TRBD1. This clonotype was obtained from a woman aged 40 to 55 in good health and CMV-seropositive. The sequenced sample was PBMCs. CDR3 sequence: CASSRTGGNNQPQHF. The CDR3 nucleotides read TGTGCCAGTAGTAGGACAGGGGGTAACAATCAGCCCCAGCATTTT. Full variable domain (missing parts from reference TRBV19 and TRBJ1-5): DGGITQSPKYLFRKEGQNVTLSCEQNLNHDAMYWYRQDPGQGLRLIYYSQIVNDFQKGDIAEGYSVSREKKESFPLTVTSAQKNPTAFYLCASSRTGGNNQPQHFGDGTRLSIL.